This TCR beta chain was documented in a study of blood T cell repertoires in COVID-19. The sample holds a few counts of this clone. Data came from immunoSEQ multiplex PCR; TCRdb stores just in-frame clones and leaves some out. Here the sample spans around 120,000 clones, under 80% being singletons. The clonotype comes from a man aged 65 to 85 with acute or convalescent COVID-19. The sequenced material came from peripheral blood.

This CDR3 is CASSFGGAETQYF. CDR3 nucleotides: TGTGCCAGCAGCTTCGGGGGGGCAGAGACCCAGTACTTC. The chain has TRBV7-9 and TRBJ2-5; 8 positions agree with TRBD2. Trimming removed 3 bases from V and 4 bases from J; junction bases left unmatched: 1. The CDR3 runs 13 residues. Germline V CDR1 and CDR2: SEHNR, FQNEAQ (reference sequence).